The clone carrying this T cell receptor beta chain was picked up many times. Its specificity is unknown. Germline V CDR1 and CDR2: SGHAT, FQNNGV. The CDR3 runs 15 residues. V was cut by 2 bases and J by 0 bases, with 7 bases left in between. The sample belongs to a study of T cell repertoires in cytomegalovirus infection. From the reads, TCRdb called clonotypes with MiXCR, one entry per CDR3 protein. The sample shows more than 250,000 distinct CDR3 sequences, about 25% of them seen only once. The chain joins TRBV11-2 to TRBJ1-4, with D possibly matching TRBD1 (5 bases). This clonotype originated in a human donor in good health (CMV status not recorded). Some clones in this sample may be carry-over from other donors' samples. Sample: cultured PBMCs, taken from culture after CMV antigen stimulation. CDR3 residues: CASSLRGATNEKLFF. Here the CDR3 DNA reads TGTGCCAGCAGCTTACGGGGGGCAACTAATGAAAAACTGTTTTTT.